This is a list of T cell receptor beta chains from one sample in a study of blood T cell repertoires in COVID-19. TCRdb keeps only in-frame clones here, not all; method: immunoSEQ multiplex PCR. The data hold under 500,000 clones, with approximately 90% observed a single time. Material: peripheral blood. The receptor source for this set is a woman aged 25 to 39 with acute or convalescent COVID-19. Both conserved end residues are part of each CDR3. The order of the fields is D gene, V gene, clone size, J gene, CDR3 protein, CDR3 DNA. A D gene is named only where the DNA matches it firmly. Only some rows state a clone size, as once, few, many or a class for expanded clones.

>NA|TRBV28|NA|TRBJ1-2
CASYFSGYTF
TGTGCCAGCTACTTTAGTGGCTACACCTTC
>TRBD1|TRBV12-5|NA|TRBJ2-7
CASGLRGLSYEQYF
TGTGCTAGTGGGCTCAGGGGGCTGAGTTACGAGCAGTACTTC
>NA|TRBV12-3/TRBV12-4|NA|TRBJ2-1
CASSFWGDEQFF
TGTGCCAGCAGTTTCTGGGGAGATGAGCAGTTCTTC
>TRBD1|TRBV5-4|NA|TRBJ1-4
CASSLGQGAGEKLFF
TGTGCCAGCAGCTTGGGACAGGGGGCGGGTGAAAAACTGTTTTTT
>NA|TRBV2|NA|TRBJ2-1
CASSDRAGYNEQFF
TGTGCCAGCAGTGATCGTGCAGGCTACAATGAGCAGTTCTTC
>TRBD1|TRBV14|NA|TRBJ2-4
CASSQEGQGRVQYF
TGTGCCAGCAGCCAAGAAGGACAGGGTAGGGTTCAGTACTTC
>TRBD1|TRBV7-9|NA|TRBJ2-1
CASSLQGAVNEQFF
TGTGCCAGCAGCTTGCAGGGGGCAGTGAATGAGCAGTTCTTC
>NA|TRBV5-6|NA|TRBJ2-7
CASSLGGGPVRSYEQYF
TGTGCCAGCAGCTTGGGAGGGGGACCGGTTCGGTCCTACGAGCAGTACTTC
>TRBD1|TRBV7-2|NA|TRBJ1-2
CASSPGQVSYYGYTF
TGTGCCAGCAGCCCGGGACAGGTCTCTTACTATGGCTACACCTTC
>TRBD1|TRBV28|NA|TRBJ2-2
CASSLFQGVNTGELFF
TGTGCCAGCAGTTTGTTTCAGGGGGTGAACACCGGGGAGCTGTTTTTT
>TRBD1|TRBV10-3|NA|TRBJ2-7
CAISDPRQGDEQYF
TGTGCCATCAGTGACCCTCGACAGGGCGACGAGCAGTACTTC
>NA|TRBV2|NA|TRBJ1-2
CASSEGGRGGYTF
TGTGCCAGCAGTGAAGGAGGAAGGGGAGGCTACACCTTC
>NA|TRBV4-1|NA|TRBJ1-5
CASSQGSGPQHF
TGCGCCAGCAGCCAAGGGAGCGGGCCCCAGCATTTT
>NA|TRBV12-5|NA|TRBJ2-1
CASGFSSGSGLYNEQFF
TGTGCTAGTGGTTTTTCGTCAGGGTCAGGATTATACAATGAGCAGTTCTTC
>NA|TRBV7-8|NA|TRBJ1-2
CASSSGRGNYGYTF
TGTGCCAGCAGTTCGGGGCGGGGTAACTATGGCTACACCTTC
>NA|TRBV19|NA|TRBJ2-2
CASSIRWGAGELFF
TGTGCCAGTAGTATCCGTTGGGGGGCCGGGGAGCTGTTTTTT
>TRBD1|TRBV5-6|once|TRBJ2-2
CASSFDRGLNTGELFF
TGTGCCAGCAGCTTCGACAGGGGGCTGAACACCGGGGAGCTGTTTTTT
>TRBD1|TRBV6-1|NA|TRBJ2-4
CASSELGQALAKNIQYF
TGTGCCAGCAGTGAACTCGGACAGGCCCTAGCCAAAAACATTCAGTACTTC
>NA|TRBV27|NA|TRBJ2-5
CASSLTNTGRETQYF
TGTGCCAGCAGTTTAACTAATACAGGGAGAGAGACCCAGTACTTC
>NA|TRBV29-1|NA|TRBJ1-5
CSVEAKNDSNQPQHF
TGCAGCGTTGAGGCAAAGAACGATAGCAATCAGCCCCAGCATTTT
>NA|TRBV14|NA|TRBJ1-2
CASSQEILGDIYGYTF
TGTGCCAGCAGCCAAGAAATTCTTGGGGACATCTATGGCTACACCTTC
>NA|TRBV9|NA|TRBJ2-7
CASSVDLGQGSYEQYF
TGTGCCAGCAGCGTAGATTTAGGGCAGGGATCCTACGAGCAGTACTTC
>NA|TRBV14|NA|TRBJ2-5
CASSQDYLTPQETQYF
TGTGCCAGCAGCCAAGACTACTTAACCCCCCAAGAGACCCAGTACTTC
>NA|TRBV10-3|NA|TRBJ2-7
CAISAAGNSYEQYF
TGTGCCATCAGTGCCGCGGGAAACTCCTACGAGCAGTACTTC
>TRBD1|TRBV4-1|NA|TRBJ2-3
CASSPLPQGVPTDTQYF
TGCGCCAGCAGCCCATTACCGCAGGGGGTTCCCACAGATACGCAGTATTTT
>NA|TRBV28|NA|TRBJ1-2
CASSPYTDFNYGYTF
TGTGCCAGCAGTCCCTACACCGACTTTAACTATGGCTACACCTTC
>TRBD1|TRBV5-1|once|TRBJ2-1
CASSLTTGGGYNEQFF
TGCGCCAGCAGCTTGACGACAGGGGGCGGCTACAATGAGCAGTTCTTC
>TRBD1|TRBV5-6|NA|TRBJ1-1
CASSLAKLGTGGGTEAFF
TGTGCCAGCAGCTTGGCCAAGTTAGGAACAGGGGGAGGCACTGAAGCTTTCTTT
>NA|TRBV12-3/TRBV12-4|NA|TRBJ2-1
CASSSQGYEQFF
TGTGCCAGCAGTTCGCAGGGTTATGAGCAGTTCTTC
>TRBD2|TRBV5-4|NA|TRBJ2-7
CASSFGGDSYEQYF
TGTGCCAGCAGCTTCGGGGGGGACTCCTACGAGCAGTACTTC
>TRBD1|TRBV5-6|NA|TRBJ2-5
CASRTGTQETQYF
TGTGCCAGCAGGACAGGGACGCAAGAGACCCAGTACTTC
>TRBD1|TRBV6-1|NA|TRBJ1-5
CASSALQGKSNQPQHF
TGTGCCAGCAGTGCCCTACAGGGGAAGAGCAATCAGCCCCAGCATTTT
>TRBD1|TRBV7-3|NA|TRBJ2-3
CASSSGTGQESQYF
TGTGCCAGCAGCTCCGGGACAGGCCAAGAGTCGCAGTATTTT
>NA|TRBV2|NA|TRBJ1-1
CASSRTGTEAFF
TGTGCCAGCAGTCGGACGGGGACTGAAGCTTTCTTT
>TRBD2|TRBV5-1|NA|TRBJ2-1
CASSLELAGGPYQNEQFF
TGCGCCAGCAGCTTGGAGCTAGCGGGGGGGCCATATCAGAATGAGCAGTTCTTC
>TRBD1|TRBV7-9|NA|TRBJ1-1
CASSLARIGGVLNTEAFF
TGTGCCAGCAGCTTAGCGCGTATAGGGGGCGTGTTGAACACTGAAGCTTTCTTT
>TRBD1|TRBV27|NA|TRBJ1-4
CASSSARDRGRGLFF
TGTGCCAGCAGTAGCGCCCGGGACAGGGGTCGCGGACTGTTTTTT
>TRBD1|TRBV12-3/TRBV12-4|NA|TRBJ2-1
CASSPDRNNEQFF
TGTGCCAGCAGCCCGGACAGGAACAATGAGCAGTTCTTC
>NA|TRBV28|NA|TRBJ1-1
CASEPGRGGTEAFF
TGTGCCAGTGAACCTGGACGGGGGGGCACTGAAGCTTTCTTT
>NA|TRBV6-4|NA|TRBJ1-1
CASRLDGRNTEAFF
TGTGCCAGCAGACTCGACGGGAGGAACACTGAAGCTTTCTTT
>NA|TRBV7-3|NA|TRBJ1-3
CASSTGPTGNTIYF
TGTGCCAGCAGCACAGGACCTACTGGAAACACCATATATTTT
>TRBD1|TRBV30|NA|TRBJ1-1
CAWRSRDRGARTEAFF
TGTGCCTGGAGATCCAGAGACAGGGGGGCTAGGACTGAAGCTTTCTTT
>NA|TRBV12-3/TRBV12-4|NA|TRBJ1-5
CASFGGGASPRHF
NA
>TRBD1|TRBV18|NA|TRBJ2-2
CASSPTGSNTGELFF
TGTGCCAGCTCACCGACAGGGTCCAACACCGGGGAGCTGTTTTTT
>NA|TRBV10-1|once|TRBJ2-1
CASSVGAWGDSSYNEQFF
TGCGCCAGCAGTGTGGGGGCTTGGGGGGACAGTTCCTACAATGAGCAGTTCTTC
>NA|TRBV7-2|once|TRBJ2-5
CASSVIGGEAETQYF
TGTGCCAGCAGCGTGATAGGAGGGGAGGCGGAGACCCAGTACTTC
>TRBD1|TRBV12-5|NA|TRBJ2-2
CASSGQPNTGELFF
TGTGCTAGCTCGGGACAGCCGAACACCGGGGAGCTGTTTTTT
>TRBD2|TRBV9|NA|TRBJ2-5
CASSVGLAGGQRETQYF
TGTGCCAGCAGCGTCGGACTAGCGGGGGGGCAGAGGGAGACCCAGTACTTC
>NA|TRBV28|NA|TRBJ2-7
CASSFLGSSYEQYF
TGTGCCAGCAGTTTCTTAGGGAGCTCCTACGAGCAGTACTTC
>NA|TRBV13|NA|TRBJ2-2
CASSLFAGTGELFF
TGTGCCAGCAGCTTGTTTGCGGGAACCGGGGAGCTGTTTTTT
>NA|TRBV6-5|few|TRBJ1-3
CASRSPGVSGNTIYF
TGTGCCAGCAGGTCTCCGGGGGTCTCTGGAAACACCATATATTTT
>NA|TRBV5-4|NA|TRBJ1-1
CASSLGMTENTEAFF
TGTGCCAGCAGCTTGGGAATGACAGAGAACACTGAAGCTTTCTTT
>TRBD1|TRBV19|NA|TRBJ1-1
CASSQRGTANTEAFF
TGTGCCAGTTCCCAGCGAGGGACAGCGAACACTGAAGCTTTCTTT
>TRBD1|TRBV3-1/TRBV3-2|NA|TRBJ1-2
CASSQRTGGSYTF
TGTGCCAGCAGCCAAAGGACAGGGGGCAGCTACACCTTC
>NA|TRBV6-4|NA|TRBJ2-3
CASSDSGDTDTQYF
TGTGCCAGCAGTGACTCAGGGGACACAGATACGCAGTATTTT
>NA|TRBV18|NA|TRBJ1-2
CASSQGANYGYTF
TGTGCCAGCTCACAGGGAGCTAACTATGGCTACACCTTC
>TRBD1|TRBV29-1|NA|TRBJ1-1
CSGSTGSTEAFF
TGCAGCGGATCGACAGGGAGCACTGAAGCTTTCTTT
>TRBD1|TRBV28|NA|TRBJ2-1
CASSSGQGIYEQFF
TGTGCCAGCAGTTCCGGACAGGGTATTTATGAGCAGTTCTTC
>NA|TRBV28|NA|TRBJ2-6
CASSSAHYSGANVLTF
TGTGCCAGCAGTTCGGCACACTACTCTGGGGCCAACGTCCTGACTTTC